The sequence of this TCR beta chain was determined in a study of vaccination and CD4 T cells after COVID-19. Across the whole study: Convalescent participants consisted of six males and four females, two being Hispanic.

The germline CDR1 and CDR2 sequences are MNHEY and SVGAGI. V lost 0 bases and J lost 8, with 17 bases in between. The CDR3 spans 16 residues. The Oncomine TCR Beta short-read assay was applied to DNA of cultured CD4+ T cells. TCRdb re-called the PCR reads with MiXCR, one entry per CDR3 protein. The repertoire holds fewer than 15,000 distinct CDR3 sequences, with 40% to 50% as singletons. About this clonotype: Its matching antigen is unknown.

Treatment denoted: approximately 9-day PBMC culture with coronavirus spike peptide pools or control peptides (ViraFEST assay). The sample was CD4+ T cells from blood, cultured in vitro. This receptor was identified in a human donor who had recovered from COVID-19. The rearrangement uses TRBV6-5 and TRBJ2-1; D perhaps matches TRBD2 (6 bases). CDR3 bases: TGTGCCAGCAGTTACTCGTATGCGGGAACGGGTTATGAGCAGTTCTTC. This encodes CASSYSYAGTGYEQFF.